This section outlines one TCR beta chain sequence together with its context. These data come from a study of blood T cell repertoires in COVID-19. Study summary: Sources were T cells, B-cell-depleted T cells, or PBMCs; the material itself was cDNA or gDNA.

The assay was immunoSEQ multiplex PCR, and TCRdb's table has in-frame clones only and misses some. The table shows 350,000 to 400,000 clones, with approximately 88% occurring only once. CDR3 size: 15 residues. V lost 0 bases and J 10 bases, leaving 21 bases between the germline ends. From germline, CDR1 is GTSNPN and CDR2 SVGIG (reference sequence). V is TRBV30 and J is TRBJ1-2, with D perhaps TRBD1 (6 bases). Material for sequencing was peripheral blood. This receptor was obtained from a woman aged 25 to 39 with COVID-19, enrolled during active disease. CDR3 bases: TGTGCCTGGAGTGTACGAGGGAGCTGGGACACGATCTACACCTTC. Translating gives CAWSVRGSWDTIYTF.